This T cell receptor beta chain is drawn from a study of cytomegalovirus exposure and HLA in healthy donors. About the research overall: The roughly 120 validation repertoires, a later analysis reported, used the same platform as the 600 to 700 repertoires from the first cohort.

This CDR3 comprises 16 residues. Germline V gene data show CDR1 as SGHTA and CDR2 as FQGNSA. After removal of 5 bases from V and 4 bases from J, the junction contained 4 bases not matched to a gene. Concerning this clone itself: Antigen specificity is unknown. In the same sample, other DNA sequences code for this CDR3.

Broader study findings: Cytomegalovirus-associated status was assigned to some 180 TCR beta chains. In the 120 or so validation repertoires, approximately 94% of cluster scores exceeded 0, per a later analysis. Among the CMV-associated chains, three were confirmed in vitro as specific for CMV antigens.

The data were produced by immunoSEQ multiplex PCR, yet TCRdb's version contains in-frame clones alone and is incomplete. The sample contains about 130,000 clones, 89% of which appear only once. The sequenced sample consisted of PBMCs. J is TRBJ2-1 and V is TRBV7-2, with 14 bases aligning to TRBD2. The sequence was collected from a woman between 18 and 29 years old in good health and CMV-seropositive. The CDR3 spells CASSPRTSGGYNEQFF. The CDR3 DNA sequence: TGTGCCAGCAGCCCCCGGACTAGCGGGGGGTACAATGAGCAGTTCTTC.